The clone carrying this T cell receptor beta chain was recorded a few times. Within the sample, other DNA sequences also encode this same CDR3. Only in-frame clones appear in the TCRdb table, and some are missing; sequencing was by immunoSEQ multiplex PCR. The repertoire has approximately 1.9 million clones, 80% to 95% of them found once; the top ten carry more than 1.5%. This entry comes from a study of shared clonotypes between healthy human individuals. This CDR3 comprises 12 residues. V was pared by 5 bases and J by 4 bases, with 6 bases between. CDR1 SEHNR and CDR2 FQNEAQ come from the germline V gene (reference sequence). Naive CD8 isolation took CD45RO-negative cells positively selected for CCR7 and excluded terminally differentiated effector memory CD45RA+ cells.

What was sequenced was naive CD8+ T cells from PBMCs. The gene calls are TRBV7-9 and TRBJ1-5; D is uncertain. This TCR came from a man in his late teens or twenties in good health. Some clones in this sample may be carry-over from other donors' samples. The CDR3 DNA reads TGTGCCAGCAGCGAAGGGAATCAGCCCCAGCATTTT. Its translation: CASSEGNQPQHF.